This T cell receptor beta chain was recovered during a study of blood T cell repertoires in COVID-19 (dated by TCRdb to the early 2020s). Regarding the research as a whole: Collaborator samples came from the United States, Italy and Spain and covered acute and convalescent phases of COVID-19. The prospective study material was composed of cDNA or gDNA derived from T cells, B-cell-depleted T cells, or PBMCs. The dataset comprised deeply sampled blood TCRbeta repertoires from subjects exposed to, actively infected with, or recovered from COVID-19. The repertoires were made available in a free public database intended to serve as a resource for research on the immune response to SARS-CoV-2. Samples came from the ongoing ImmuneRACE study (first 160 participants) plus 1,254 subjects from 6 global collaborators. A de-identified subject ID, COVID-19 status, age in years and sex were almost always included in the sample metadata. Where HLA class I and class II types were available, the types were taken from metadata supplied by the sample provider, not from assay-based typing.

Turning to this clone: The antigen this receptor binds is unknown. Base qualities were left out, and no much larger clone turns up one base away.

TCRbeta CDR3 regions were amplified from genomic DNA by means of the immunoSEQ Assay, a bias-controlled multiplex PCR. In the paper's pipeline: The number of nucleated cells in each sample was estimated from the amplification of reference gene primers within the assay. Sequence reads were collapsed and filtered to measure the absolute abundance of every unique TCRbeta CDR3 rearrangement. For each sample, productive Simpson clonality was calculated as the square root of Simpson's diversity index over productive rearrangements. As stored in TCRdb, this immuneACCESS dataset retains in-frame rearrangements with V and J assigned. A fraction of the clones does not appear; measured against another copy, unresolved V genes explain less than half of the discrepancy, and the remainder lacks a known reason. V and J calls and clone size are given by that table; D and trimming were obtained from the DNA. Across this sample there are around 68,000 clones, with roughly 85% seen only once. In total, the top ten clones hold around 3.2% of the sample.

CDR1 and CDR2, per the germline V gene, are SGDLS and YYNGEE. The CDR3 numbers 15 residues from cysteine through phenylalanine. Only the CDR3 portion is preserved as DNA: 45 bases, with reading frame beginning at the first base. Trimming costs V 3 bases and J 7 bases, and their ends lie 20 bases apart. The paper's findings and limits, for the study overall: The amount of clinical and demographic metadata varied by source and participant and was provided uncurated.

The collaborating institutions used their own protocols to collect whole blood in K2EDTA tubes. For TCRbeta analysis, collaborator samples were shipped as frozen whole blood, as isolated PBMCs, or as DNA extracted from either sample type. The clonotype was recovered from a man older than 75 with acute or convalescent COVID-19. Input material: peripheral blood. This chain is built from TRBV9 and TRBJ2-7; the D region possibly corresponds to TRBD1 (6 bases align). The CDR3 amino acid sequence is: CASSGQGPPWGEQYF. The nucleotides read TGTGCCAGCAGCGGCCAGGGGCCTCCATGGGGGGAGCAGTACTTC. Joined to the reference TRBV9 and TRBJ2-7 proteins, this CDR3 gives the full variable domain: DSGVTQTPKHLITATGQRVTLRCSPRSGDLSVYWYQQSLDQGLQFLIQYYNGEERAKGNILERFSAQQFPDLHSELNLSSLELGDSALYFCASSGQGPPWGEQYFGPGTRLTVT.